This is a list of T cell receptor beta chains from one sample in a study of beta chain features in type 1 diabetes. Using immunoSEQ multiplex PCR, the repertoire was profiled, and TCRdb retains in-frame clones only, with some absent. The top ten hold approximately 0.046% of the sample, which has 350,000 or so clones, less than 20% seen once. The source material was naive CD4+ T cells from blood. Receptors originate from a woman aged 18-29 years in good health. Each CDR3 is given with its conserved first and last residue. Fields, in order: clone size, V gene, D gene, J gene, CDR3 DNA, CDR3 protein. The D gene is left open where the match is weak. Clone sizes are given selectively: once, few, many, or a class where the clone is expanded.

abundance: -; v_gene: TRBV7-3; d_gene: -; j_gene: TRBJ1-5; CDR3nt: TGTGCCAGCAGCTTAAAAATCGCGCGGCAGCCCAATCAGCCCCAGCATTTT; CDR3aa: CASSLKIARQPNQPQHF
abundance: -; v_gene: TRBV30; d_gene: -; j_gene: TRBJ2-1; CDR3nt: TGTGCCTGGAGTGTGAGTCTTAGAATGTCATCGTACAATGAGCAGTTCTTC; CDR3aa: CAWSVSLRMSSYNEQFF
abundance: -; v_gene: TRBV2; d_gene: TRBD1; j_gene: TRBJ2-7; CDR3nt: TGTGCCGCTCATGAGACAGGGGGCTCCGAGCAGTACTTC; CDR3aa: CAAHETGGSEQYF
abundance: -; v_gene: TRBV29-1; d_gene: TRBD1; j_gene: TRBJ2-2; CDR3nt: TGCAGCGTGGGGGACAGGGCGATTACCTCCGGGGAGCTGTTTTTT; CDR3aa: CSVGDRAITSGELFF
abundance: -; v_gene: TRBV5-1; d_gene: TRBD2; j_gene: TRBJ2-1; CDR3nt: TGCGCCAGCAGCTTGGATGGGACTAGGAACAATGAGCAGTTCTTC; CDR3aa: CASSLDGTRNNEQFF
abundance: few; v_gene: TRBV2; d_gene: -; j_gene: TRBJ2-2; CDR3nt: TGTGCCAGCAGTGAATCCGGGACTTCGAACACCGGGGAGCTGTTTTTT; CDR3aa: CASSESGTSNTGELFF
abundance: few; v_gene: TRBV5-1; d_gene: TRBD1; j_gene: TRBJ2-2; CDR3nt: TGCGCCAGCAGCTTGGCCGGGAACAGGGGTTTCGCCGGGGAGCTGTTTTTT; CDR3aa: CASSLAGNRGFAGELFF
abundance: few; v_gene: TRBV2; d_gene: -; j_gene: TRBJ2-7; CDR3nt: TGTGCCAGCAGTGAAAACCAGGGGGGCGGCGGCTACGAGCAGTACTTC; CDR3aa: CASSENQGGGGYEQYF
abundance: few; v_gene: TRBV5-6; d_gene: -; j_gene: TRBJ2-3; CDR3nt: TGTGCCAGCAGCTTGTCAGGGATTTTGCAGTATTTT; CDR3aa: CASSLSGILQYF
abundance: few; v_gene: TRBV2; d_gene: -; j_gene: TRBJ2-7; CDR3nt: TGTGCCAGCAGGACAGAATACGAGCAGTACTTC; CDR3aa: CASRTEYEQYF
abundance: -; v_gene: TRBV9; d_gene: TRBD2; j_gene: TRBJ2-3; CDR3nt: TGTGCCAGCAGCAAACGACTAGCGGGGGGAGGTACGCAGTATTTT; CDR3aa: CASSKRLAGGGTQYF
abundance: -; v_gene: TRBV29-1; d_gene: TRBD2; j_gene: TRBJ2-3; CDR3nt: TGCAGCGTTTTATTCCCCGGGAGGCCAGCGGGAGATACGCAGTATTTT; CDR3aa: CSVLFPGRPAGDTQYF
abundance: few; v_gene: TRBV7-8; d_gene: -; j_gene: TRBJ2-1; CDR3nt: TGTGCCAGCAGCTTCCTCACAGGGCACAATGAGCAGTTCTTC; CDR3aa: CASSFLTGHNEQFF
abundance: -; v_gene: TRBV27; d_gene: -; j_gene: TRBJ1-4; CDR3nt: TGTGCCAGCAGTTTTAGGGGAAACCATGAAAAACTGTTTTTT; CDR3aa: CASSFRGNHEKLFF
abundance: -; v_gene: TRBV7-9; d_gene: TRBD2; j_gene: TRBJ2-3; CDR3nt: TGTGCCAGCAGCTTGGTGCGGGAGGTCCCCAGGTGGCAGTATTTT; CDR3aa: CASSLVREVPRWQYF
abundance: -; v_gene: TRBV2; d_gene: TRBD1; j_gene: TRBJ1-5; CDR3nt: TGTGCCAGCAGGGTCGGACAGGGAGGCAATCAGCCCCAGCATTTT; CDR3aa: CASRVGQGGNQPQHF
abundance: -; v_gene: TRBV18; d_gene: -; j_gene: TRBJ1-1; CDR3nt: TGTGCCAGCTCCTACGCCCCTATGAACACTGAAGCTTTCTTT; CDR3aa: CASSYAPMNTEAFF
abundance: few; v_gene: TRBV15; d_gene: TRBD1; j_gene: TRBJ2-5; CDR3nt: TGTGCCACCAGCAGAGATTCCGGGACAGCTCGGGAGACCCAGTACTTC; CDR3aa: CATSRDSGTARETQYF
abundance: few; v_gene: TRBV19; d_gene: TRBD1; j_gene: TRBJ1-2; CDR3nt: TGTGCCAGTACGGAGCAGGGGGTGTATGGCTACACCTTC; CDR3aa: CASTEQGVYGYTF
abundance: few; v_gene: TRBV4-1; d_gene: TRBD2; j_gene: TRBJ2-7; CDR3nt: TGCGCCAGCAGCGCCCGGTGGGAGGGGGAGCAGTACTTC; CDR3aa: CASSARWEGEQYF
abundance: -; v_gene: TRBV6-5; d_gene: TRBD2; j_gene: TRBJ2-7; CDR3nt: TGTGCCAGCAGTACTAGCGCGACCTACGAGCAGTACTTC; CDR3aa: CASSTSATYEQYF
abundance: few; v_gene: TRBV30; d_gene: TRBD1; j_gene: TRBJ1-2; CDR3nt: TGTGCCTGGAACAGAAAACAGGGGTATGGCTACACCTTC; CDR3aa: CAWNRKQGYGYTF
abundance: -; v_gene: TRBV30; d_gene: TRBD1; j_gene: TRBJ1-4; CDR3nt: TGTGCCTGGAGTAAACAGGGGTCTGAAAAACTGTTTTTT; CDR3aa: CAWSKQGSEKLFF
abundance: few; v_gene: TRBV5-1; d_gene: -; j_gene: TRBJ2-3; CDR3nt: TGCGCCAGCAGCCACAATCTGCTAGCCCTCCGCACAGATACGCAGTATTTT; CDR3aa: CASSHNLLALRTDTQYF
abundance: few; v_gene: TRBV5-4; d_gene: -; j_gene: TRBJ1-2; CDR3nt: TGTGCCAGCAGCTCCACGACGGGTAACTATGGCTACACCTTC; CDR3aa: CASSSTTGNYGYTF
abundance: -; v_gene: TRBV18; d_gene: -; j_gene: TRBJ1-2; CDR3nt: TGTGCCAGCTCACCCGGACAGAGTAACTATGGCTACACCTTC; CDR3aa: CASSPGQSNYGYTF
abundance: -; v_gene: TRBV5-1; d_gene: -; j_gene: TRBJ2-6; CDR3nt: TGCGCCAGCAGCTTACCGGGACACTCTAGCTCTGGGGCCAACGTCCTGACTTTC; CDR3aa: CASSLPGHSSSGANVLTF
abundance: -; v_gene: TRBV10-3; d_gene: -; j_gene: TRBJ1-1; CDR3nt: TGTGCCATCAGTGAGGGAAGGGGGATGAACACTGAAGCTTTCTTT; CDR3aa: CAISEGRGMNTEAFF
abundance: -; v_gene: TRBV6-6; d_gene: -; j_gene: TRBJ1-5; CDR3nt: TGTGCCAGCAGCGGAGAGAAGCCCCAGCATTTT; CDR3aa: CASSGEKPQHF
abundance: -; v_gene: TRBV7-9; d_gene: -; j_gene: TRBJ1-2; CDR3nt: TGTGCCAGCAGCCCCGGCCGACAGTCAGACTATGGCTACACCTTC; CDR3aa: CASSPGRQSDYGYTF
abundance: few; v_gene: TRBV10-3; d_gene: -; j_gene: TRBJ2-7; CDR3nt: TGTGCCATCACCGGGAAATTGTCCTACGAGCAGTACTTC; CDR3aa: CAITGKLSYEQYF
abundance: few; v_gene: TRBV5-1; d_gene: TRBD2; j_gene: TRBJ2-1; CDR3nt: TGCGCCAGCAGCTTGGCCCCTAGCGGCACATACAATGAGCAGTTCTTC; CDR3aa: CASSLAPSGTYNEQFF
abundance: few; v_gene: TRBV7-9; d_gene: -; j_gene: TRBJ1-2; CDR3nt: TGTGCCAGCAGCTTAGACGGAGGCTATGGCTACACCTTC; CDR3aa: CASSLDGGYGYTF
abundance: few; v_gene: TRBV5-4; d_gene: TRBD1; j_gene: TRBJ1-2; CDR3nt: TGTGCCAGCAGCTCGGGACAGGGTTATGGCTACACCTTC; CDR3aa: CASSSGQGYGYTF
abundance: -; v_gene: TRBV5-1; d_gene: -; j_gene: TRBJ2-1; CDR3nt: TGCGCCAGCAGCCCGTGGGGGCTTGGAAATGAGCAGTTCTTC; CDR3aa: CASSPWGLGNEQFF
abundance: few; v_gene: TRBV5-1; d_gene: TRBD1; j_gene: TRBJ2-2; CDR3nt: TGCGCCAGCAGCAGTCGGCCCCAACAGGGGACCGGGGAGCTGTTTTTT; CDR3aa: CASSSRPQQGTGELFF
abundance: -; v_gene: TRBV7-9; d_gene: TRBD1; j_gene: TRBJ1-2; CDR3nt: TGTGCCAGCAGCACAACAGGGGCTGCCTATGGCTACACCTTC; CDR3aa: CASSTTGAAYGYTF
abundance: few; v_gene: TRBV4-1; d_gene: TRBD2; j_gene: TRBJ2-1; CDR3nt: TGCGCCAGCAGCCAAGATGGGGCGGGAGGAGCCTACAATGAGCAGTTCTTC; CDR3aa: CASSQDGAGGAYNEQFF
abundance: -; v_gene: TRBV5-1; d_gene: TRBD2; j_gene: TRBJ2-7; CDR3nt: TGCGCCAGCAGCCCTAGCGGGATAATCTCCTACGAGCAGTACTTC; CDR3aa: CASSPSGIISYEQYF
abundance: few; v_gene: TRBV28; d_gene: -; j_gene: TRBJ2-7; CDR3nt: TGTGCCAGCACCTCTGCCGCAGCGGATGCCTACGAGCAGTACTTC; CDR3aa: CASTSAAADAYEQYF
abundance: few; v_gene: TRBV5-1; d_gene: TRBD2; j_gene: TRBJ2-3; CDR3nt: TGCGCCAGCAGCTTGTTGCTAGCGGGAGCAACAGATACGCAGTATTTT; CDR3aa: CASSLLLAGATDTQYF
abundance: few; v_gene: TRBV25-1; d_gene: -; j_gene: TRBJ2-7; CDR3nt: TGTGCCAGCAGTGAGGCTAGCTCCTACGAGCAGTACTTC; CDR3aa: CASSEASSYEQYF
abundance: -; v_gene: TRBV6-6; d_gene: -; j_gene: TRBJ1-1; CDR3nt: TGTGCCAGCAGTTTCGGGGTTGAGAACACTGAAGCTTTCTTT; CDR3aa: CASSFGVENTEAFF
abundance: few; v_gene: TRBV4-2; d_gene: -; j_gene: TRBJ1-1; CDR3nt: TGTGCCAGCAGCCAACCCGACAGGCTCGACACTGAAGCTTTCTTT; CDR3aa: CASSQPDRLDTEAFF
abundance: few; v_gene: TRBV7-9; d_gene: -; j_gene: TRBJ1-1; CDR3nt: TGTGCCAGCAGCCCGAAGACAGGGAACACTGAAGCTTTCTTT; CDR3aa: CASSPKTGNTEAFF
abundance: few; v_gene: TRBV2; d_gene: TRBD2; j_gene: TRBJ2-3; CDR3nt: TGTGCCAGCAGTGGGGAGGGGCTATCGGATACGCAGTATTTT; CDR3aa: CASSGEGLSDTQYF
abundance: -; v_gene: TRBV5-5; d_gene: TRBD1; j_gene: TRBJ1-5; CDR3nt: TGTGCCAGCAGCTTGGCTCAGGGGGATCAGCCCCAGCATTTT; CDR3aa: CASSLAQGDQPQHF
abundance: -; v_gene: TRBV29-1; d_gene: -; j_gene: TRBJ2-2; CDR3nt: TGCAGCGTTGGACAGGGACTGAACACCGGGGAGCTGTTTTTT; CDR3aa: CSVGQGLNTGELFF
abundance: -; v_gene: TRBV30; d_gene: TRBD2; j_gene: TRBJ2-3; CDR3nt: TGTGCCTGGAGAGCAGCGGGAGGCCTCCTCGTCGAGTATTTT; CDR3aa: CAWRAAGGLLVEYF
abundance: -; v_gene: TRBV18; d_gene: -; j_gene: TRBJ1-4; CDR3nt: TGTGCCAGCTCACTACGACAGGCAACTAATGAAAAACTGTTTTTT; CDR3aa: CASSLRQATNEKLFF
abundance: few; v_gene: TRBV5-1; d_gene: -; j_gene: TRBJ1-3; CDR3nt: TGCGCCAGCAGTCCGGACATCTCTGGAAACACCATATATTTT; CDR3aa: CASSPDISGNTIYF
abundance: few; v_gene: TRBV5-1; d_gene: -; j_gene: TRBJ2-1; CDR3nt: TGCGCCAGCAGTCCTACCTCCCTCTCCTACAATGAGCAGTTCTTC; CDR3aa: CASSPTSLSYNEQFF
abundance: few; v_gene: TRBV10-3; d_gene: TRBD2; j_gene: TRBJ2-7; CDR3nt: TGTGCCATCAGTGGGTCTAGCGGGGGCTACGAGCAGTACTTC; CDR3aa: CAISGSSGGYEQYF
abundance: few; v_gene: TRBV6-5; d_gene: TRBD1; j_gene: TRBJ2-7; CDR3nt: TGTGCCAGCAGTACAAACAGGGGTAGAAACGAGCAGTACTTC; CDR3aa: CASSTNRGRNEQYF
abundance: -; v_gene: TRBV11-2; d_gene: TRBD2; j_gene: TRBJ2-3; CDR3nt: TGTGCCAGCAGCTCCGGGACTAGTCTTGGTAGCACAGATACGCAGTATTTT; CDR3aa: CASSSGTSLGSTDTQYF
abundance: few; v_gene: TRBV4-2; d_gene: -; j_gene: TRBJ1-2; CDR3nt: TGTGCCAGCAGCCAAGATGAGGTGGGCTACACCTTC; CDR3aa: CASSQDEVGYTF
abundance: -; v_gene: TRBV30; d_gene: TRBD2; j_gene: TRBJ2-3; CDR3nt: TGTGCCTGGAGACTAGCGGTCACAGATACGCAGTATTTT; CDR3aa: CAWRLAVTDTQYF
abundance: -; v_gene: TRBV2; d_gene: TRBD2; j_gene: TRBJ2-5; CDR3nt: TGTGCCAGCAGTGATCAGCGGGGGGGCGAGACCCAGTACTTC; CDR3aa: CASSDQRGGETQYF